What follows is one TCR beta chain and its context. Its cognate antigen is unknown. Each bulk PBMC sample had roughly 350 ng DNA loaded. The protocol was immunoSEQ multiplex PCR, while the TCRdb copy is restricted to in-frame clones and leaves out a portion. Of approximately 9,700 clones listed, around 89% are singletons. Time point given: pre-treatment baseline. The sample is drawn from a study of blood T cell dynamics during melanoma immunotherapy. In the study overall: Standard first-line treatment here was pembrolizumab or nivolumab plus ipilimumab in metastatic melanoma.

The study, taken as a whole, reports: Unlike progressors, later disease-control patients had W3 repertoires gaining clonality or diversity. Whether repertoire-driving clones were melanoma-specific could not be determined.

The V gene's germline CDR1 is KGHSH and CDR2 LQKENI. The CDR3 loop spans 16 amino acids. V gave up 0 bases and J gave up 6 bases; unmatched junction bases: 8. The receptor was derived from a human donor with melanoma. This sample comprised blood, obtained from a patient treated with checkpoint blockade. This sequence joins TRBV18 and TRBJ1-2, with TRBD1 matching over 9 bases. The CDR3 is CASSPPGMGQGNGYTF. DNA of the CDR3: TGTGCCAGCTCACCACCGGGGATGGGACAGGGAAATGGCTACACCTTC.